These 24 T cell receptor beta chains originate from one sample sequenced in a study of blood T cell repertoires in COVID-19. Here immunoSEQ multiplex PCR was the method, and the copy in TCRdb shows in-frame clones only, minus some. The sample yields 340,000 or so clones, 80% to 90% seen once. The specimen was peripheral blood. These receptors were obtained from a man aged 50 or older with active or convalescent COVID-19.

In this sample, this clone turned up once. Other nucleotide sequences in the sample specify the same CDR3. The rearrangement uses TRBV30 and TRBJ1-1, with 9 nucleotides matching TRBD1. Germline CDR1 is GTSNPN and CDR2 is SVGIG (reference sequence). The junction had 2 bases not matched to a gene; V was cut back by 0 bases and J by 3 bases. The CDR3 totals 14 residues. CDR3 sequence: CAWSVRDRDTEAFF. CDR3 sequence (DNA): TGTGCCTGGAGTGTCCGGGACAGGGACACTGAAGCTTTCTTT.

CDR3 region: CASSLGRQGSNQPQHF. CDR3 coding DNA: TGTGCCAGCAGCTTAGGGAGACAGGGTAGCAATCAGCCCCAGCATTTT. This chain connects TRBV7-8 to TRBJ1-5; 7 nucleotides line up with TRBD1. CDR3 size: 16 residues. V trimming: 1 base; J trimming: 0 bases; junction bases outside the gene matches: 3. CDR1 and CDR2 from the germline V gene are SGHVS and FQNEAQ.

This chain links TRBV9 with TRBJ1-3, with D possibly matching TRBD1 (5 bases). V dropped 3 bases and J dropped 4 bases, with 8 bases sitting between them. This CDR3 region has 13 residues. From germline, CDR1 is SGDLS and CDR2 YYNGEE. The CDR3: CASSAPGGNTIYF. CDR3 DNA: TGTGCCAGCAGCGCCCCAGGGGGAAACACCATATATTTT.

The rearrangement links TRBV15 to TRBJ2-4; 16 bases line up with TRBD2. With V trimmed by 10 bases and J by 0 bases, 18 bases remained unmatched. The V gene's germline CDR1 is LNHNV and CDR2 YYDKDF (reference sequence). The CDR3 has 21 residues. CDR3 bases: TGTGCCAGTCCCGGGACTAGCGGGGGGGCCTATCTAGTGTTAGCCAAAAACATTCAGTACTTC. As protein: CASPGTSGGAYLVLAKNIQYF.

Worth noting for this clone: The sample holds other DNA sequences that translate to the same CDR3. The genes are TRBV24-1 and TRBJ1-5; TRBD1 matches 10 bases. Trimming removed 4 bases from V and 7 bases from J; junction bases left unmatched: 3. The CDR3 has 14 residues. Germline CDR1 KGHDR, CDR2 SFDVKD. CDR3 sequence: CATSDGTGVQPQHF. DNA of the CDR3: TGTGCCACCAGTGACGGGACAGGGGTCCAGCCCCAGCATTTT.

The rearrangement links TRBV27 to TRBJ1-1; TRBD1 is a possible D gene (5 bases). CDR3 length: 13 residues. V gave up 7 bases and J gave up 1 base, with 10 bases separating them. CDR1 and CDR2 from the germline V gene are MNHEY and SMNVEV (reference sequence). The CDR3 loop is CASNGRENTEAFF. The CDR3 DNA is TGTGCCAGCAACGGCAGGGAGAACACTGAAGCTTTCTTT.

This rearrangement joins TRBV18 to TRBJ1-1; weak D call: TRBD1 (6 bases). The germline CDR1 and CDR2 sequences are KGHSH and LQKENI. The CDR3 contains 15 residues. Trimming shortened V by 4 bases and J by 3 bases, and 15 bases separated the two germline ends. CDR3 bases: TGTGCCAGCTCACGTTCGACAGGCCTGGACACTGAAGCTTTCTTT. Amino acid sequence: CASSRSTGLDTEAFF.

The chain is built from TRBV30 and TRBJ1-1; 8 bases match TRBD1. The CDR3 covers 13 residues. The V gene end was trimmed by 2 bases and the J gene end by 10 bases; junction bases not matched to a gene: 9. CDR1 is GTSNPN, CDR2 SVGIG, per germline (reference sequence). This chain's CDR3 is CAWSLSTTGGAFF. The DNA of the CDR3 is TGTGCCTGGAGTCTTTCCACAACAGGGGGAGCTTTCTTT.

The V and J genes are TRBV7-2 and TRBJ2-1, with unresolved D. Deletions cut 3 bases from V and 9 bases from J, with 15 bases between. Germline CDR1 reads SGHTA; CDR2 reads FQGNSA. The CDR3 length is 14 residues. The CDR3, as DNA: TGTGCCAGCAGCTTTGACACCCAACGTGGTGAGCAGTTCTTC. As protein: CASSFDTQRGEQFF.

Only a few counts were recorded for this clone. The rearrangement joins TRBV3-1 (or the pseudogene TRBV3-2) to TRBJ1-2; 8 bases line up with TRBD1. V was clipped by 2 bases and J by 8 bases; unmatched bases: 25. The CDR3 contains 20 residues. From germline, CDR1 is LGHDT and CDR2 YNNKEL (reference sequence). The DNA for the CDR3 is TGTGCCAGCAGCCAAAATAAAATCTGGGCAGGGGGCGTCGGATTCTGGGGCTACACCTTC. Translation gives CASSQNKIWAGGVGFWGYTF.

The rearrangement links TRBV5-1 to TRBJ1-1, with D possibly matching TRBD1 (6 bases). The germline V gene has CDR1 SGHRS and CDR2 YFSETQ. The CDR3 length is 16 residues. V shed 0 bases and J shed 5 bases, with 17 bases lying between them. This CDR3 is CASSLEGITGLTEAFF. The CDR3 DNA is TGCGCCAGCAGCTTGGAGGGGATAACAGGGTTGACTGAAGCTTTCTTT.

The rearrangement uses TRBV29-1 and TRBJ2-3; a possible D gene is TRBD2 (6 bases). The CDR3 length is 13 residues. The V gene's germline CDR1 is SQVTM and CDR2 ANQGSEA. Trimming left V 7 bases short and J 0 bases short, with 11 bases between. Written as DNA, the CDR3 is TGCAGCGCTCGGCGGGGAAGCACAGATACGCAGTATTTT. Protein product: CSARRGSTDTQYF.

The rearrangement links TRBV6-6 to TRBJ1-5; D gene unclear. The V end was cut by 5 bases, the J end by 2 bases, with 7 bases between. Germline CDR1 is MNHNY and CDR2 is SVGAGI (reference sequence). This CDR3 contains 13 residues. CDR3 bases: TGTGCCAGCAGTACCTTAGGCAATCAGCCCCAGCATTTT. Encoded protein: CASSTLGNQPQHF.

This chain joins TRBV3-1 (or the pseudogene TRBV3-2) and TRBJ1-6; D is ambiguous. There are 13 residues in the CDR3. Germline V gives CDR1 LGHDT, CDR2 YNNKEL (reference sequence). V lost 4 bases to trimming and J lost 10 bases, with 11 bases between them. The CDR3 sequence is CASSLRLGSPLHF. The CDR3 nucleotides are TGTGCCAGCAGCCTACGACTCGGCTCACCCCTCCACTTT.

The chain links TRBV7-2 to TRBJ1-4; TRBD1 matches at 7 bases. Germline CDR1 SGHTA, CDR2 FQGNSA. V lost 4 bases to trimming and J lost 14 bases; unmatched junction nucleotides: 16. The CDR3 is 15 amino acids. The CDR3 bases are TGTGCCAGCAGCTCCCCGACAGGGTCAGTGAGAAAGCTGTTTTTT. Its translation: CASSSPTGSVRKLFF.

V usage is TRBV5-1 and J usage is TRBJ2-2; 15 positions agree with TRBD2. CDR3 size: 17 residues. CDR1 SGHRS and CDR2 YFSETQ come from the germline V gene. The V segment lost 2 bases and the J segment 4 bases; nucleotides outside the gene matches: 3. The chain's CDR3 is CASSFGLAGGSTGELFF. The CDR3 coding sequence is TGCGCCAGCAGCTTTGGACTAGCGGGAGGGTCCACCGGGGAGCTGTTTTTT.

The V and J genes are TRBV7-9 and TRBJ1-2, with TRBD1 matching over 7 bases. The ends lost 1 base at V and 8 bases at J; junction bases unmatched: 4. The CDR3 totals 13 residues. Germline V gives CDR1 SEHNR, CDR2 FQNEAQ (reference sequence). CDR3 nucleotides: TGTGCCAGCAGCTTAGGCCAGGGGGGAGGCTACACCTTC. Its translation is CASSLGQGGGYTF.

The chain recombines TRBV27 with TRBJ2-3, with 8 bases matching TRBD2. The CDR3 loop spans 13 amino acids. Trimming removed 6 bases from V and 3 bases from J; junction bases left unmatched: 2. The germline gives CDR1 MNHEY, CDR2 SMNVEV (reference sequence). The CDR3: CASSGRGTDTQYF. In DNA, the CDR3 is TGTGCCAGCAGCGGGAGGGGGACAGATACGCAGTATTTT.

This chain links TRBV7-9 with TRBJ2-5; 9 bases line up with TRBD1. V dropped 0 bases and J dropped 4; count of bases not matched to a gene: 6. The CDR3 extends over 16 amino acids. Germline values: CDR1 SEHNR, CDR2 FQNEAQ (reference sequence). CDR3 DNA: TGTGCCAGCAGCTTAGCTCCGGGACAGGGACGAGAGACCCAGTACTTC. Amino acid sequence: CASSLAPGQGRETQYF.

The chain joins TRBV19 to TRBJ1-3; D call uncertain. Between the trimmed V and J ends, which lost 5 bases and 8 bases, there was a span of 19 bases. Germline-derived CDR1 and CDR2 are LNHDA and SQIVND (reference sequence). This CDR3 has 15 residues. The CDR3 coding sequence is TGTGCCAGTAGTCCGGCAGGAGCCGGGGAGTACACCATATATTTT. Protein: CASSPAGAGEYTIYF.

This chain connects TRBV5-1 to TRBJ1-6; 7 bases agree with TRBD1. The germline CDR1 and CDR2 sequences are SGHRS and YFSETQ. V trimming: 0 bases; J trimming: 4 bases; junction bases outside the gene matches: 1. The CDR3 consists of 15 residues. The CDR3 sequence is CASSLGGQYNSPLHF. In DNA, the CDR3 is TGCGCCAGCAGCTTGGGGGGACAGTATAATTCACCCCTCCACTTT.

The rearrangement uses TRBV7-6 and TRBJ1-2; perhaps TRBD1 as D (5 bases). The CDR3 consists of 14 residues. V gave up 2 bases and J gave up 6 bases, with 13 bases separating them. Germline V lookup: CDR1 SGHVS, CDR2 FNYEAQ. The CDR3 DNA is TGTGCCAGCAGCTTAAAAGACAGTCTAGATGGCTACACCTTC. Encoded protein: CASSLKDSLDGYTF. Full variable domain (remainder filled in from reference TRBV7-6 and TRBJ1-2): GAGVSQSPRYKVTKRGQDVALRCDPISGHVSLYWYRQALGQGPEFLTYFNYEAQQDKSGLPNDRFSAERPEGSISTLTIQRTEQRDSAMYRCASSLKDSLDGYTFGSGTRLTVV.

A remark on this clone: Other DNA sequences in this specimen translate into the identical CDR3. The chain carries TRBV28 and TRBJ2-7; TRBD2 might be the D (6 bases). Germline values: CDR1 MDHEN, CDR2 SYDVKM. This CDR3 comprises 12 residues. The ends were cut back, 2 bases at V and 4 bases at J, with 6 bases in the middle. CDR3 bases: TGTGCCAGCAGTTTACGGGGGTACGAGCAGTACTTC. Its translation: CASSLRGYEQYF.

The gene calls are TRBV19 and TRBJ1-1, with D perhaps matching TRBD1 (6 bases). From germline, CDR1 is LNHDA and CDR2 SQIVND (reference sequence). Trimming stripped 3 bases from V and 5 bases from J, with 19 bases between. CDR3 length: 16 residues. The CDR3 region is CASSMITGTIGTEAFF. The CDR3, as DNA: TGTGCCAGTAGTATGATAACAGGGACGATTGGGACTGAAGCTTTCTTT.